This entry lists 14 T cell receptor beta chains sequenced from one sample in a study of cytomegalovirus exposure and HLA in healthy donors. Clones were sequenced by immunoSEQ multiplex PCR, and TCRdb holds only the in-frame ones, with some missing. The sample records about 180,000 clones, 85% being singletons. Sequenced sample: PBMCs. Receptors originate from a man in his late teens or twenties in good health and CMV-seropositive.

This CDR3 is CASSLGGQENQPQHF. The DNA for the CDR3 is TGTGCCAGCAGCTTGGGAGGGCAGGAAAATCAGCCCCAGCATTTT. V is TRBV13 and J is TRBJ1-5; D uncertain. This CDR3 is built from 15 residues. V lost 3 bases and J 4 bases, leaving 13 bases between the germline ends. Germline lookup yields CDR1 PRHDT and CDR2 FYEKMQ (reference sequence).

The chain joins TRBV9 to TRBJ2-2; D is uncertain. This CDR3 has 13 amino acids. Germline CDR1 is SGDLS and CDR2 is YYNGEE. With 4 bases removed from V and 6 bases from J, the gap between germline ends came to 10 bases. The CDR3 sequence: CASSPRGPGELFF. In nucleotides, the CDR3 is TGTGCCAGCAGCCCAAGAGGTCCCGGGGAGCTGTTTTTT.

The CDR3 DNA follows: TGTGCCAGCAGCTTCCGGGACAGGGATTCACCCCTCCACTTT. It is translated as CASSFRDRDSPLHF. V is TRBV11-2 and J is TRBJ1-6, with 9 positions matching TRBD1. This CDR3 contains 14 residues. The germline CDR1 and CDR2 sequences are SGHAT and FQNNGV. Trimming cost V 3 bases and J 8 bases; bases outside gene matches: 2.

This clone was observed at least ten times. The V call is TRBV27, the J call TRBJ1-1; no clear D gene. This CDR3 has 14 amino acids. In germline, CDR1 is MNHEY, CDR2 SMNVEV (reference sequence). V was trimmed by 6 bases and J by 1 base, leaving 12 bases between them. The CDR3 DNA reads TGTGCCAGCAGGCCGGAGGGTCAGAACACTGAAGCTTTCTTT. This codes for CASRPEGQNTEAFF.

CDR3: CAWSRSGIRTDTQYF. The CDR3 nucleotides are TGTGCCTGGAGTCGGAGCGGGATACGTACAGATACGCAGTATTTT. V gene TRBV30 combines with J gene TRBJ2-3, with TRBD2 matching 7 bases. Germline lookup yields CDR1 GTSNPN and CDR2 SVGIG (reference sequence). The CDR3 runs 15 residues. The junction had 8 bases not matched to a gene; V was cut back by 2 bases and J by 3 bases.

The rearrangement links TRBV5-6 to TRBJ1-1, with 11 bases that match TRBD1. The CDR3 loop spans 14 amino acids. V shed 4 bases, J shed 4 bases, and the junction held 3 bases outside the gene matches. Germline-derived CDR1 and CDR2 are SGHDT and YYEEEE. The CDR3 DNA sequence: TGTGCCAGCAGCCGGACAGGGGGCGGCACTGAAGCTTTCTTT. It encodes CASSRTGGGTEAFF.

CDR3 amino acids: CASSTGIGNTIYF. CDR3 in DNA: TGTGCCAGTAGTACGGGGATAGGAAACACCATATATTTT. The chain has TRBV19 and TRBJ1-3, with D uncertain. Germline assignment: CDR1 LNHDA and CDR2 SQIVND (reference sequence). Between the trimmed V and J ends, which lost 4 bases and 4 bases, there was a span of 8 bases. The CDR3 has 13 residues.

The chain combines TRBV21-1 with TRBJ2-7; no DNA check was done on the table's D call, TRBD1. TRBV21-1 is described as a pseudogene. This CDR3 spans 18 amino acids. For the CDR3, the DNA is TGTGCCAGCAGCAACCTCTCCCCGGGACAGCCCCCGGGCTACGAGCAGTACTTC. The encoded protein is CASSNLSPGQPPGYEQYF.

CDR3 loop: CASSPRQQAGLGNNEQFF. CDR3 DNA: TGTGCCAGCAGCCCCCGTCAACAAGCGGGACTCGGTAACAATGAGCAGTTCTTC. The chain combines TRBV9 with TRBJ2-1; 7 nucleotides line up with TRBD2. CDR1 is SGDLS and CDR2 is YYNGEE in the germline V gene. The ends lost 4 bases at V and 5 bases at J; junction bases unmatched: 18. The CDR3 has 18 residues.

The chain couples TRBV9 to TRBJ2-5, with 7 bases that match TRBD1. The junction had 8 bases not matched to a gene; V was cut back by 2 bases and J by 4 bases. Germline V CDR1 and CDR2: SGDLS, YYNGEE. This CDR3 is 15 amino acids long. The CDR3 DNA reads TGTGCCAGCAGCGTGGGGCAGGGGGTGGGAGAGACCCAGTACTTC. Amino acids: CASSVGQGVGETQYF.

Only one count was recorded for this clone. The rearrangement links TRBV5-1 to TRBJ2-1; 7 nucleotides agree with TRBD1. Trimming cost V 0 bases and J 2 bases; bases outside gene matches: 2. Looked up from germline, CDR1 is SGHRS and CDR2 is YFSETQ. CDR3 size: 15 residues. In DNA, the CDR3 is TGCGCCAGCAGCTTGGAGGGACAGCCCTACAATGAGCAGTTCTTC. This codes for CASSLEGQPYNEQFF. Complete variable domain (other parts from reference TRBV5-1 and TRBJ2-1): KAGVTQTPRYLIKTRGQQVTLSCSPISGHRSVSWYQQTPGQGLQFLFEYFSETQRNKGNFPGRFSGRQFSNSRSEMNVSTLELGDSALYLCASSLEGQPYNEQFFGPGTRLTVL.

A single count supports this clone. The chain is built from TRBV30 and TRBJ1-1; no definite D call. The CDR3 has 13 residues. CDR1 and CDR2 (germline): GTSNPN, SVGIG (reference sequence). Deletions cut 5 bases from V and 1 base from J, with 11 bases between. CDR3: CAWDSSGNTEAFF. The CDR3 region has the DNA TGTGCCTGGGATAGCTCCGGGAACACTGAAGCTTTCTTT.

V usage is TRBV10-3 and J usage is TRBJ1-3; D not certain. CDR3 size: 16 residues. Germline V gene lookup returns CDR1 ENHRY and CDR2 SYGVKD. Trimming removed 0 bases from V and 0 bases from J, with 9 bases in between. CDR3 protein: CAISESSAGSGNTIYF. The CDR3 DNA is TGTGCCATCAGTGAGTCGTCGGCGGGCTCTGGAAACACCATATATTTT.

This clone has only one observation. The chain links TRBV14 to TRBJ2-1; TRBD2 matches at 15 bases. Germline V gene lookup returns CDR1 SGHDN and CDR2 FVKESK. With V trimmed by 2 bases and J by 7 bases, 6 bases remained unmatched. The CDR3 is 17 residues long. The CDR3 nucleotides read TGTGCCAGCAGCCAACGGACTAGCGGGAGGGGACTAAATGAGCAGTTCTTC. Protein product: CASSQRTSGRGLNEQFF.